A selection of T cell receptor beta chains follows, all from one sample in a study of CD8 T cells in ankylosing spondylitis. MiXCR, run by TCRdb on the 5' RACE reads, gives a single entry per CDR3 protein. The sample has around 9,100 distinct CDR3 sequences, under 6.5% seen once; the top ten hold approximately 40%. Material: blood, either unsorted or a sorted T cell fraction (not recorded which). The source of these receptors is a female donor with ankylosing spondylitis or in good health (not recorded which). Each CDR3 is given with its conserved first and last residue. Each record gives: V gene, J gene, clone size, D gene, CDR3 protein, CDR3 DNA. D genes are given only for firm matches. For some rows the clone size is stated as once, few or many, or as a class when expanded; others skip it.

V gene: TRBV9
J gene: TRBJ2-2
clone size: few
D gene: -
CDR3 protein: CASSQGGVGELFF
CDR3 DNA: TGTGCCAGCAGTCAGGGGGGAGTCGGGGAGCTGTTTTTT

V gene: TRBV9
J gene: TRBJ2-7
clone size: many
D gene: TRBD1
CDR3 protein: CASSVAGDRGSSYEQYF
CDR3 DNA: TGTGCCAGCAGCGTAGCAGGGGACAGGGGGTCCTCCTACGAGCAGTACTTC

V gene: TRBV9
J gene: TRBJ1-2
clone size: many
D gene: -
CDR3 protein: CASSSPGIMGGYTF
CDR3 DNA: TGTGCCAGCAGCAGTCCAGGGATTATGGGGGGCTACACCTTC

V gene: TRBV9
J gene: TRBJ2-5
clone size: medium-sized
D gene: TRBD2
CDR3 protein: CASSPNFSGGKTQYF
CDR3 DNA: TGTGCCAGCAGCCCAAACTTTAGCGGGGGAAAGACCCAGTACTTC

V gene: TRBV9
J gene: TRBJ1-2
clone size: -
D gene: -
CDR3 protein: CASSALGARGYTF
CDR3 DNA: TGTGCCAGCAGTGCTTTGGGGGCGCGAGGCTACACCTTC

V gene: TRBV9
J gene: TRBJ1-5
clone size: -
D gene: -
CDR3 protein: CASSVGGGINQPQHF
CDR3 DNA: TGTGCCAGCAGCGTAGGTGGAGGGATCAATCAGCCCCAGCATTTT

V gene: TRBV9
J gene: TRBJ2-6
clone size: few
D gene: -
CDR3 protein: CASSVRTAYDSGANVLTF
CDR3 DNA: TGTGCCAGCAGCGTTCGGACAGCTTATGACTCTGGGGCCAACGTCCTGACTTTC

V gene: TRBV9
J gene: TRBJ2-1
clone size: -
D gene: -
CDR3 protein: CASSQQGSSYNEQFF
CDR3 DNA: TGTGCCAGCAGCCAACAGGGCAGCTCCTACAATGAGCAGTTCTTC

V gene: TRBV9
J gene: TRBJ2-1
clone size: medium-sized
D gene: TRBD2
CDR3 protein: CASSVYSGGDNEQFF
CDR3 DNA: TGTGCCAGCAGCGTATATTCGGGAGGGGACAATGAGCAGTTCTTC

V gene: TRBV9
J gene: TRBJ1-6
clone size: medium-sized
D gene: -
CDR3 protein: CASSTNNSPLHF
CDR3 DNA: TGTGCCAGCAGCACAAATAATTCACCCCTCCACTTT

V gene: TRBV9
J gene: TRBJ2-4
clone size: once
D gene: TRBD1
CDR3 protein: CASSVGDRGNIQYF
CDR3 DNA: TGTGCCAGCAGCGTAGGAGACAGGGGGAACATTCAGTACTTC

V gene: TRBV9
J gene: TRBJ2-5
clone size: many
D gene: -
CDR3 protein: CASSTWDEREETQYF
CDR3 DNA: TGTGCCAGCAGCACCTGGGACGAGCGGGAAGAGACCCAGTACTTC

V gene: TRBV9
J gene: TRBJ2-7
clone size: many
D gene: -
CDR3 protein: CASSSPDSGADEQYF
CDR3 DNA: TGTGCCAGCAGCTCCCCCGACAGCGGTGCCGACGAGCAGTACTTC

V gene: TRBV9
J gene: TRBJ2-1
clone size: -
D gene: -
CDR3 protein: CASSVLGSYNEQFF
CDR3 DNA: TGTGCCAGCAGCGTTCTAGGGTCCTACAATGAGCAGTTCTTC

V gene: TRBV9
J gene: TRBJ2-4
clone size: many
D gene: TRBD1
CDR3 protein: CASSDGTGVGNIQYF
CDR3 DNA: TGTGCCAGCAGCGATGGGACAGGGGTTGGAAACATTCAGTACTTC

V gene: TRBV9
J gene: TRBJ2-2
clone size: many
D gene: -
CDR3 protein: CASSDRERQRSTTGELFF
CDR3 DNA: TGTGCCAGCAGCGACCGGGAACGGCAGAGATCCACCACCGGGGAGCTGTTTTTT

V gene: TRBV9
J gene: TRBJ1-1
clone size: many
D gene: -
CDR3 protein: CASSVGGASTEAFF
CDR3 DNA: TGTGCCAGCAGCGTAGGGGGCGCGAGCACTGAAGCTTTCTTT

V gene: TRBV9
J gene: TRBJ1-2
clone size: many
D gene: TRBD1
CDR3 protein: CASSVGDSLVYGYTF
CDR3 DNA: TGTGCCAGCAGCGTAGGGGACAGCCTTGTCTATGGCTACACCTTC

V gene: TRBV9
J gene: TRBJ2-7
clone size: many
D gene: -
CDR3 protein: CASSRDAGEQYF
CDR3 DNA: TGTGCCAGCAGCCGCGACGCCGGCGAGCAGTACTTC

V gene: TRBV9
J gene: TRBJ2-3
clone size: many
D gene: -
CDR3 protein: CASSVAGASDTQYF
CDR3 DNA: TGTGCCAGCAGCGTAGCGGGGGCCTCAGATACGCAGTATTTT

V gene: TRBV9
J gene: TRBJ2-5
clone size: many
D gene: -
CDR3 protein: CASSVASAAGETQYF
CDR3 DNA: TGTGCCAGCAGCGTAGCTTCGGCGGCTGGAGAGACCCAGTACTTC

V gene: TRBV9
J gene: TRBJ2-1
clone size: many
D gene: -
CDR3 protein: CASSDTVSYNEQFF
CDR3 DNA: TGTGCCAGCAGCGACACCGTCTCCTACAATGAGCAGTTCTTC

V gene: TRBV9
J gene: TRBJ2-2
clone size: many
D gene: TRBD2
CDR3 protein: CASSPRSGTNTGELFF
CDR3 DNA: TGTGCCAGCAGCCCACGGAGCGGGACGAACACCGGGGAGCTGTTTTTT

V gene: TRBV9
J gene: TRBJ2-1
clone size: many
D gene: TRBD1
CDR3 protein: CASSSDRGGNEQFF
CDR3 DNA: TGTGCCAGCAGCTCTGACAGGGGTGGGAATGAGCAGTTCTTC

V gene: TRBV9
J gene: TRBJ2-3
clone size: few
D gene: TRBD2
CDR3 protein: CASSLRTSGRGDTDTQYF
CDR3 DNA: TGTGCCAGCAGCCTTAGGACTAGCGGGAGAGGGGACACAGATACGCAGTATTTT

V gene: TRBV9
J gene: TRBJ2-3
clone size: many
D gene: TRBD2
CDR3 protein: CASSPSSGGRGHGTQYF
CDR3 DNA: TGTGCCAGCAGCCCTTCTAGCGGGGGCAGGGGTCATGGTACGCAGTATTTT

V gene: TRBV9
J gene: TRBJ1-1
clone size: few
D gene: -
CDR3 protein: CASSVDGRGIIEAFF
CDR3 DNA: TGTGCCAGCAGCGTAGATGGCAGGGGAATAATCGAAGCTTTCTTT

V gene: TRBV9
J gene: TRBJ2-3
clone size: many
D gene: TRBD1
CDR3 protein: CASSVRDSLGMDTQYF
CDR3 DNA: TGTGCCAGCAGCGTAAGGGACAGCCTTGGCATGGATACGCAGTATTTT

V gene: TRBV9
J gene: TRBJ2-3
clone size: -
D gene: TRBD2
CDR3 protein: CASSVELADTDTQYF
CDR3 DNA: TGTGCCAGCAGCGTAGAACTAGCGGACACAGATACGCAGTATTTT

V gene: TRBV9
J gene: TRBJ2-2
clone size: -
D gene: -
CDR3 protein: CASSATNTGELFF
CDR3 DNA: TGTGCCAGCAGCGCAACGAACACCGGGGAGCTGTTTTTT

V gene: TRBV9
J gene: TRBJ1-1
clone size: -
D gene: -
CDR3 protein: CASSPASTSEAFF
CDR3 DNA: TGTGCCAGCAGTCCCGCTAGTACCTCTGAAGCTTTCTTT

V gene: TRBV9
J gene: TRBJ1-1
clone size: many
D gene: -
CDR3 protein: CASSGPKNTEAFF
CDR3 DNA: TGTGCCAGCAGCGGCCCAAAGAACACTGAAGCTTTCTTT

V gene: TRBV9
J gene: TRBJ2-7
clone size: many
D gene: -
CDR3 protein: CASSVEGRVDEQYF
CDR3 DNA: TGTGCCAGCAGCGTAGAAGGTAGGGTCGACGAGCAGTACTTC

V gene: TRBV9
J gene: TRBJ1-3
clone size: medium-sized
D gene: TRBD1
CDR3 protein: CASSANDRGTGNTIYF
CDR3 DNA: TGTGCCAGCAGCGCCAACGACAGGGGTACTGGAAACACCATATATTTT

V gene: TRBV9
J gene: TRBJ2-1
clone size: many
D gene: -
CDR3 protein: CASGREYNEQFF
CDR3 DNA: TGTGCCAGTGGTAGGGAGTACAATGAGCAGTTCTTC